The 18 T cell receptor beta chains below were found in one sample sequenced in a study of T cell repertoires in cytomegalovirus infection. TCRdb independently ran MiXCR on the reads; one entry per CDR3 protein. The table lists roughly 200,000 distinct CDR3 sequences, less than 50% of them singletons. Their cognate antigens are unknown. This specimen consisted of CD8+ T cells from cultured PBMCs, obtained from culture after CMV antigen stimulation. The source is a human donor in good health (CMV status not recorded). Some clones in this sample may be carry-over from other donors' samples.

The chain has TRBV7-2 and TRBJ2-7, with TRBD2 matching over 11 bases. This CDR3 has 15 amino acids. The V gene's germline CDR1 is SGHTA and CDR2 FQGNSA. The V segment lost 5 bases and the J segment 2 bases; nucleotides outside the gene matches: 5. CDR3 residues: CASSQGLAATYEQYF. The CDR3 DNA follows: TGTGCCAGCAGCCAGGGACTAGCGGCAACCTACGAGCAGTACTTC.

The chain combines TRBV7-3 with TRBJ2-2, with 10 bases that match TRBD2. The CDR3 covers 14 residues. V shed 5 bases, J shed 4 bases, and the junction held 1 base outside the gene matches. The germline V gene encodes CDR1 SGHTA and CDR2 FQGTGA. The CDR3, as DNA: TGTGCCAGCAGCCTAGCGGGAGTCACCGGGGAGCTGTTTTTT. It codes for CASSLAGVTGELFF.

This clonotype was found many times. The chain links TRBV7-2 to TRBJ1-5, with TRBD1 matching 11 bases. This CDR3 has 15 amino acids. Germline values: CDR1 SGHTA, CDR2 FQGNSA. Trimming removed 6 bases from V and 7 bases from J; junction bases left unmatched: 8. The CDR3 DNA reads TGTGCCAGCAGTCACGGACAGGGGGCGAGGCAGCCCCAGCATTTT. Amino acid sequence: CASSHGQGARQPQHF.

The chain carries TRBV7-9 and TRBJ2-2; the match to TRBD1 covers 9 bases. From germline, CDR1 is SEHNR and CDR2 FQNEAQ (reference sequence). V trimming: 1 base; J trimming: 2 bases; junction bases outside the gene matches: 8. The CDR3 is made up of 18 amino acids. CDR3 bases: TGTGCCAGCAGCTTAGGACAACCGGGACAGGGCAACACCGGGGAGCTGTTTTTT. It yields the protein CASSLGQPGQGNTGELFF.

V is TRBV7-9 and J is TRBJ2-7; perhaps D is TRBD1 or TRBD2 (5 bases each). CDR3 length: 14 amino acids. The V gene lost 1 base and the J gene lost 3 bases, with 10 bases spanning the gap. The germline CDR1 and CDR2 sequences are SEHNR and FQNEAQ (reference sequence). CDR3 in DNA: TGTGCCAGCAGCTTAGAGGGGAGAAACTACGAGCAGTACTTC. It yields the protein CASSLEGRNYEQYF. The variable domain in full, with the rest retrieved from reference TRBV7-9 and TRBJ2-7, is DTGVSQNPRHKITKRGQNVTFRCDPISEHNRLYWYRQTLGQGPEFLTYFQNEAQLEKSRLLSDRFSAERPKGSFSTLEIQRTEQGDSAMYLCASSLEGRNYEQYFGPGTRLTVT.

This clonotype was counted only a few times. DNA for the CDR3: TGTGCCAGCAGCTTGGAGGGACAGTTCTATAATTCACCCCTCCACTTT. It yields the protein CASSLEGQFYNSPLHF. The V gene is TRBV5-6, the J gene TRBJ1-6; 7 bases are a match to TRBD1. Trimming took 0 bases from V and 3 from J; bases not matched to a gene: 3. Germline V lookup: CDR1 SGHDT, CDR2 YYEEEE. The CDR3 is 16 amino acids.

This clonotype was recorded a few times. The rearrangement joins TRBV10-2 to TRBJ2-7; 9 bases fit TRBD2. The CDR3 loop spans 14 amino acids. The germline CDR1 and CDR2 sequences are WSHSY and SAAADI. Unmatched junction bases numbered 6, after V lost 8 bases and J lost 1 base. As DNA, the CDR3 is TGCGCCAGCCTTGCGGGGGGGCCTTCCTACGAGCAGTACTTC. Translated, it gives CASLAGGPSYEQYF.

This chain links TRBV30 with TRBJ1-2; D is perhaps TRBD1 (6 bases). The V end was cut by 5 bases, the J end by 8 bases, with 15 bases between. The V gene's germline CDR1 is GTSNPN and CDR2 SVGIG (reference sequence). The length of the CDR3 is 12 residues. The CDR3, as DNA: TGTGCCTGGGACGGACAGATCAACGGCTACACCTTC. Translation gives CAWDGQINGYTF.

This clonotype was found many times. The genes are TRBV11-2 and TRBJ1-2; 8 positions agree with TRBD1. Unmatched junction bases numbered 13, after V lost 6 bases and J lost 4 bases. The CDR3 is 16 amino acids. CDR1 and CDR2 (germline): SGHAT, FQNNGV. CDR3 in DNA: TGTGCCAGCAGTTTCCCTGAGACAGGGGAGGGCTATGGCTACACCTTC. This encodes CASSFPETGEGYGYTF.

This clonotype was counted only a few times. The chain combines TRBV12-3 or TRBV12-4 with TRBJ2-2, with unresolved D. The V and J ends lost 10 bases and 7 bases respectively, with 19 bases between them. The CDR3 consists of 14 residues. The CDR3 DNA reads TGTGCCACCCACAAGGAAAATCAGGACGGGGAGCTGTTTTTT. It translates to CATHKENQDGELFF.

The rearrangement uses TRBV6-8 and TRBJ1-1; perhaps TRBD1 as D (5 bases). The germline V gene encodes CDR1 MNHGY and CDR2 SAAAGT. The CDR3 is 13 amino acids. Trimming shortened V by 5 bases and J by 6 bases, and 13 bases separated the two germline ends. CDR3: CASSRGGYPEAFF. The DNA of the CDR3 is TGTGCCAGCAGTCGCGGGGGGTATCCTGAAGCTTTCTTT.

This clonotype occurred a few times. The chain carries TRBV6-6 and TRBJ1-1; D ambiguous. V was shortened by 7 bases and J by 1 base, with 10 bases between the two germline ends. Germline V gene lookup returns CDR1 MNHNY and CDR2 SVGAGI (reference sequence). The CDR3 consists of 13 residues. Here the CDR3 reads CASIKLWNTEAFF. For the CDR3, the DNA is TGTGCCAGCATCAAACTGTGGAACACTGAAGCTTTCTTT.

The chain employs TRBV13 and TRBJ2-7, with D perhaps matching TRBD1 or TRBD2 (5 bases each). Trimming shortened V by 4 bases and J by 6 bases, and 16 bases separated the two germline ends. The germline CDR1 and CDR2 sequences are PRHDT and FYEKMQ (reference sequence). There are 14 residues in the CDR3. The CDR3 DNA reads TGTGCCAGCAGCTCCGGGACGACTCCAACCGAGCAGTACTTC. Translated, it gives CASSSGTTPTEQYF. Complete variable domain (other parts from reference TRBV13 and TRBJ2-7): AAGVIQSPRHLIKEKRETATLKCYPIPRHDTVYWYQQGPGQDPQFLISFYEKMQSDKGSIPDRFSAQQFSDYHSELNMSSLELGDSALYFCASSSGTTPTEQYFGPGTRLTVT.

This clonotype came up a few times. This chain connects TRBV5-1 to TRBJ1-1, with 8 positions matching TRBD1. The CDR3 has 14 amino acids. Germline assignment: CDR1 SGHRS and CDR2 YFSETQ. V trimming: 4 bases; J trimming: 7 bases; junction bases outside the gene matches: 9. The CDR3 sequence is CASSRGTGPLEAFF. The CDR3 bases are TGCGCCAGCAGCCGCGGGACAGGCCCCCTTGAAGCTTTCTTT. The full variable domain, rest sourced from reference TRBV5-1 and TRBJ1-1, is KAGVTQTPRYLIKTRGQQVTLSCSPISGHRSVSWYQQTPGQGLQFLFEYFSETQRNKGNFPGRFSGRQFSNSRSEMNVSTLELGDSALYLCASSRGTGPLEAFFGQGTRLTVV.

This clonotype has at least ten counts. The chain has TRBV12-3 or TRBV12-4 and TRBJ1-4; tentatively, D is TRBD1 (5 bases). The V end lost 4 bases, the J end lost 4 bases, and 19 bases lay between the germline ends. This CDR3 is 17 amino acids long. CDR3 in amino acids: CASSSPVPGLNNEKLFF. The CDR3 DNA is TGTGCCAGCAGTTCCCCCGTGCCGGGACTCAATAATGAAAAACTGTTTTTT.

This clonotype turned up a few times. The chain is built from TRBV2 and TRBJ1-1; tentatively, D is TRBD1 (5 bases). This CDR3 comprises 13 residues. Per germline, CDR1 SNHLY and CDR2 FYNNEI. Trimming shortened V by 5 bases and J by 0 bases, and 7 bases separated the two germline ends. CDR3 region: CASSQTVNTEAFF. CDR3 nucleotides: TGTGCCAGCAGTCAGACAGTGAACACTGAAGCTTTCTTT.

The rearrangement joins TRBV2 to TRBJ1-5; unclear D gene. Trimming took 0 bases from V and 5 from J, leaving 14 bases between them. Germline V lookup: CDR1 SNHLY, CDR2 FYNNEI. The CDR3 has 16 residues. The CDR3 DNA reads TGTGCCAGCAGTGAAGCGGCACCAGCTAGACATCAGCCCCAGCATTTT. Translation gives CASSEAAPARHQPQHF. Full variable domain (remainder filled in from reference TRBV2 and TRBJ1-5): EPEVTQTPSHQVTQMGQEVILRCVPISNHLYFYWYRQILGQKVEFLVSFYNNEISEKSEIFDDQFSVERPDGSNFTLKIRSTKLEDSAMYFCASSEAAPARHQPQHFGDGTRLSIL.

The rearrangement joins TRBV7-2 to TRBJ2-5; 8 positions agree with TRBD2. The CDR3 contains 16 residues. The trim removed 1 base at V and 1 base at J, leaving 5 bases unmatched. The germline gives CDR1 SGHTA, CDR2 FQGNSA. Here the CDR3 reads CASSLDPAGGQETQYF. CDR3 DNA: TGTGCCAGCAGCTTAGATCCGGCGGGGGGCCAAGAGACCCAGTACTTC.